This T cell receptor (beta chain) was profiled in a study of T cell repertoires in aging, cancer and after chemotherapy. Findings of the study overall: In healthy donors, age-related TCR diversity loss mainly reflected lost richness.

The template was genomic DNA from peripheral blood, not RNA. Multiplex touch-down PCR with TRB-A/B primers amplified rearranged V-D-J TRB sequences. In TCRdb, the multiplex PCR reads were re-called with MiXCR into one record per CDR3 protein. The sample contains 7,900 or so distinct CDR3 sequences, 30% to 40% of which appear only once. To note about this clonotype: Its antigen is not known.

CDR3 length: 15 residues. The germline gives CDR1 SGHNT, CDR2 YYREEE (reference sequence). Trimming took 1 base from V and 1 from J, leaving 8 bases between them. This chain links TRBV5-4 with TRBJ2-2, with D tentatively TRBD2 (5 bases). The sequencing input was blood. This sequence originates from a human donor in good health. In nucleotides, the CDR3 is TGTGCCAGCAGCTTGCTCGCGGGGAACACCGGGGAGCTGTTTTTT. It codes for CASSLLAGNTGELFF. Full variable domain (remainder filled in from reference TRBV5-4 and TRBJ2-2): ETGVTQSPTHLIKTRGQQVTLRCSSQSGHNTVSWYQQALGQGPQFIFQYYREEENGRGNFPPRFSGLQFPNYSSELNVNALELDDSALYLCASSLLAGNTGELFFGEGSRLTVL.